The rows below give T cell receptor beta chains drawn from one sample of a study of T cells after yellow fever vaccination. TCRdb itself ran the 5' RACE reads through MiXCR, one entry per CDR3 protein. The sample includes tens of thousands of distinct CDR3 sequences, around 7.7% of them seen just once. The sequencing here drew on CD8+ T cells sorted from PBMCs, taken around 10 days after the first yellow fever vaccination. Receptor source: a man aged 18 to 29 who received the YFV17D yellow fever vaccine. Both conserved end residues are part of each CDR3. D genes are given only for firm matches. Size is stated for part of the rows, as once, few or many counts, or as a class when the clone is expanded.

v_gene	d_gene	abundance	j_gene	CDR3aa	CDR3nt
TRBV11-2	TRBD2	few	TRBJ2-1	CASSLLGLDLGSYNEQFF	TGTGCCAGCAGCTTATTGGGACTAGACCTAGGCTCCTACAATGAGCAGTTCTTC
TRBV7-9	NA	few	TRBJ1-1	CAFPRGNTEAFF	TGTGCCTTCCCGAGGGGTAACACTGAAGCTTTCTTT
TRBV7-2	TRBD2	many	TRBJ2-5	CASSLARGTRLQETQYF	TGTGCCAGCAGCTTAGCGCGGGGGACCAGACTCCAAGAGACCCAGTACTTC
TRBV6-1	TRBD1	many	TRBJ2-2	CATGTANTGELFF	TGTGCCACAGGGACAGCGAACACCGGGGAGCTGTTTTTT
TRBV20-1	NA	medium-sized	TRBJ2-2	CSARLRGTNTGELFF	TGCAGTGCTAGACTACGGGGGACGAACACCGGGGAGCTGTTTTTT
TRBV7-9	NA	many	TRBJ1-2	CASSSTLGTYGYTF	TGTGCCAGCAGCTCGACATTGGGGACCTATGGCTACACCTTC
TRBV29-1	TRBD2	many	TRBJ2-1	CSVEAGLAGGSYNEQFF	TGCAGCGTTGAAGCGGGACTAGCGGGGGGTTCCTACAATGAGCAGTTCTTC
TRBV15	NA	NA	TRBJ2-1	CATSRGAGLGGEQFF	TGTGCCACCAGCAGAGGCGCCGGGTTGGGTGGTGAGCAGTTCTTC
TRBV27	TRBD2	many	TRBJ2-1	CASSFGGNFPYNEQFF	TGTGCCAGCAGTTTCGGGGGGAATTTCCCCTACAATGAGCAGTTCTTC
TRBV12-3/TRBV12-4	NA	many	TRBJ2-3	CASSLNTYTQYF	TGTGCCAGCAGTTTAAATACGTATACGCAGTATTTT
TRBV3-1	TRBD1	few	TRBJ2-1	CASSQTTGDSYNEQFF	TGTGCCAGCAGCCAGACTACAGGGGACTCCTACAATGAGCAGTTCTTC
TRBV11-2	NA	few	TRBJ2-3	CASSPITMLRTDTDTQYF	TGTGCCAGCAGCCCCATCACCATGCTTCGGACAGACACAGATACGCAGTATTTT
TRBV5-1	TRBD1	many	TRBJ2-7	CASSLDGTGVAYEQYF	TGCGCCAGCAGCTTGGATGGGACAGGTGTTGCCTACGAGCAGTACTTC
TRBV21-1	NA	many	TRBJ1-1	CASSKALGRAGTEAFF	TGTGCCAGCAGCAAAGCGCTTGGCAGGGCGGGCACTGAAGCTTTCTTT
TRBV5-5	NA	NA	TRBJ2-3	CASRPLAAYTDTQYF	TGTGCCAGCAGACCACTAGCAGCTTATACAGATACGCAGTATTTT
TRBV5-1	NA	NA	TRBJ2-1	CASSLYSRGYEQFF	TGCGCCAGCAGCTTGTACTCCAGGGGTTATGAGCAGTTCTTC
TRBV6-5	NA	many	TRBJ2-1	CASSYYGRAYNEQFF	TGTGCCAGCAGTTACTATGGTAGGGCCTACAATGAGCAGTTCTTC
TRBV4-1	NA	many	TRBJ2-7	CASSQEIPGVSSYEQYF	TGCGCCAGCAGCCAGGAAATCCCAGGGGTGAGCTCCTACGAGCAGTACTTC
TRBV6-6	NA	many	TRBJ2-1	CASSYAGNEQFF	TGTGCCAGCAGTTACGCTGGCAATGAGCAGTTCTTC
TRBV27	NA	many	TRBJ2-7	CASSLLGGHEQYF	TGTGCCAGCAGTTTACTGGGGGGCCACGAGCAGTACTTC
TRBV7-9	NA	few	TRBJ2-5	CASSFAQGGETQYF	TGTGCCAGCAGCTTCGCACAGGGAGGCGAGACCCAGTACTTC
TRBV27	TRBD1	many	TRBJ2-1	CASSLATGVNEQFF	TGTGCCAGCAGTTTAGCGACAGGGGTGAATGAGCAGTTCTTC
TRBV9	NA	many	TRBJ2-5	CASSVGIAPQETQYF	TGTGCCAGCAGCGTAGGGATAGCGCCTCAAGAGACCCAGTACTTC
TRBV7-9	TRBD2	few	TRBJ2-1	CASSAVTSDNEQFF	TGTGCCAGCAGCGCTGTCACTAGCGACAATGAGCAGTTCTTC
TRBV3-1	TRBD2	NA	TRBJ2-3	CASSQGGGPPDTQYF	TGTGCCAGCAGCCAAGGCGGGGGGCCCCCAGATACGCAGTATTTT
TRBV5-1	TRBD1	NA	TRBJ2-7	CASSSGQSAYEQYF	TGCGCCAGCAGCTCGGGACAGAGCGCCTACGAGCAGTACTTC
TRBV7-8	TRBD2	many	TRBJ2-3	CASSLAPSSGGALPDTQYF	TGTGCCAGCAGCTTAGCGCCCTCTAGCGGGGGGGCCCTCCCAGATACGCAGTATTTT
TRBV10-2	TRBD2	many	TRBJ2-3	CASSESTLAGGPTDTQYF	TGCGCCAGCAGTGAGTCGACTCTAGCGGGGGGGCCGACAGATACGCAGTATTTT
TRBV7-2	NA	many	TRBJ2-2	CASSLSPTVTGELFF	TGTGCCAGCAGCTTATCCCCAACCGTCACCGGGGAGCTGTTTTTT
TRBV7-6	NA	many	TRBJ2-5	CASSLGGKTQYF	TGTGCCAGCAGCTTAGGAGGAAAGACCCAGTACTTC
TRBV18	NA	many	TRBJ1-2	CASSYQASGGSGYTF	TGTGCCAGCTCGTACCAAGCTTCCGGGGGCTCTGGCTACACCTTC
TRBV7-3	NA	NA	TRBJ2-1	CASRFGTDNEQFF	TGTGCCAGCCGCTTTGGGACGGACAATGAGCAGTTCTTC
TRBV10-3	NA	few	TRBJ2-1	CAISDPLEGYNEQFF	TGTGCCATCAGTGATCCGTTAGAGGGCTACAATGAGCAGTTCTTC
TRBV19	NA	NA	TRBJ1-4	CASSTLRENEKLFF	TGTGCCAGTAGTACATTGAGGGAAAATGAAAAACTGTTTTTT
TRBV4-3	NA	few	TRBJ1-6	CASSRGPGLSSYNSPLHF	TGCGCCAGCAGCCGGGGACCGGGGTTAAGCTCCTATAATTCACCCCTCCACTTT
TRBV12-3/TRBV12-4	NA	many	TRBJ1-6	CASSLEADNSPLHF	TGTGCCAGCAGTTTGGAGGCCGATAATTCACCCCTCCACTTT
TRBV14	TRBD1	NA	TRBJ1-2	CASRDRGKLDGYTF	TGTGCCAGCAGAGACAGGGGAAAGTTGGATGGCTACACCTTC
TRBV28	NA	NA	TRBJ1-5	CASSPPRGPQHF	TGTGCCAGCAGTCCCCCCCGGGGGCCCCAGCATTTT
TRBV12-3/TRBV12-4	TRBD2	many	TRBJ2-1	CASSRPTSGTAEQFF	TGTGCCAGCAGCCGCCCGACTAGCGGGACCGCAGAGCAGTTCTTC
TRBV5-1	NA	many	TRBJ1-2	CASAPASRVLHYGYTF	TGCGCCAGCGCCCCCGCCTCGAGGGTGTTGCACTATGGCTACACCTTC
TRBV20-1	TRBD1	NA	TRBJ1-5	CSALDRSGSNQPQHF	TGCAGTGCACTGGACAGGTCGGGTAGCAATCAGCCCCAGCATTTT
TRBV11-1	TRBD2	many	TRBJ2-2	CASSLAPVTGTSGRTGELFF	TGTGCCAGCAGCTTAGCGCCGGTGACAGGGACCAGCGGGAGGACCGGGGAGCTGTTTTTT
TRBV6-4	TRBD2	NA	TRBJ2-3	CASRVLAGDLDTQYF	TGTGCCAGCAGGGTACTAGCGGGGGACCTAGATACGCAGTATTTT
TRBV11-1	TRBD2	many	TRBJ2-5	CASSVGEGLAGGDQETQYF	TGTGCCAGCAGCGTCGGCGAGGGACTAGCGGGGGGGGACCAAGAGACCCAGTACTTC
TRBV4-2	NA	many	TRBJ1-2	CASSQGTDGYTF	TGTGCCAGCAGCCAAGGGACAGACGGCTACACCTTC
TRBV4-1	TRBD1	few	TRBJ2-7	CASSPRTGSSYEQYF	TGCGCCAGCAGCCCTCGGACAGGGAGCTCCTACGAGCAGTACTTC
TRBV6-5	TRBD1	many	TRBJ1-2	CASSYSRQGADGYTF	TGTGCCAGCAGTTACTCTAGACAGGGGGCGGATGGCTACACCTTC
TRBV9	TRBD1	many	TRBJ2-1	CASSGQGYEQFF	TGTGCCAGCAGCGGACAGGGATATGAGCAGTTCTTC
TRBV7-9	NA	few	TRBJ2-1	CASSPSGPHIGYNEQFF	TGTGCCAGCAGCCCCTCGGGACCCCATATAGGATACAATGAGCAGTTCTTC
TRBV5-1	NA	few	TRBJ2-3	CASSLVDGTDTQYF	TGCGCCAGCAGCTTGGTTGACGGGACAGATACGCAGTATTTT
TRBV5-5	TRBD1	many	TRBJ1-2	CASSLEEGAPHGYTF	TGTGCCAGCAGCTTGGAGGAGGGGGCCCCCCATGGCTACACCTTC
TRBV20-1	TRBD2	many	TRBJ2-7	CSARTSGYEQYF	TGCAGTGCTAGAACTAGCGGGTACGAGCAGTACTTC
TRBV5-1	TRBD1	few	TRBJ1-1	CASSLTGVGTEAFF	TGCGCCAGCAGCTTGACAGGGGTAGGCACTGAAGCTTTCTTT
TRBV7-7	NA	many	TRBJ2-5	CASSLRQGRETQYF	TGTGCTAGCAGCTTAAGGCAGGGGAGGGAGACCCAGTACTTC
TRBV3-1	NA	many	TRBJ1-1	CASSQDPGNTEAFF	TGTGCCAGCAGCCAAGATCCAGGGAACACTGAAGCTTTCTTT
TRBV5-1	NA	few	TRBJ1-3	CASSLSWTASTSGNTIYF	TGCGCCAGCAGCTTGTCGTGGACAGCGTCTACCTCTGGAAACACCATATATTTT
TRBV27	TRBD2	NA	TRBJ2-1	CASSPSTSGAEQFF	TGTGCCAGCAGCCCAAGTACTAGCGGGGCTGAGCAGTTCTTC
TRBV5-6	TRBD1	many	TRBJ2-5	CASSDRGTQYF	TGTGCCAGCAGCGACAGGGGGACCCAGTACTTC
TRBV4-2	NA	few	TRBJ2-1	CASSQDQSSSYNEQFF	TGTGCCAGCAGCCAAGATCAGAGTAGCTCCTACAATGAGCAGTTCTTC